Following are 25 T cell receptor beta chains from one sample sequenced in a study of T cells in Graves' hyperthyroidism and ophthalmopathy (dated by TCRdb to between 2018 and 2021). The method behind the library was multiplex PCR. Instrument used: Illumina HiSeq 2000. The TCR beta CDR3 regions were amplified from RNA transcripts. The first round of RT-PCR for the TCR CDR3 was performed with the HTBI primer set and the Qiagen OneStep RT-PCR kit. TCRdb trimmed public reads at Q25 via fastp, called clones via MiXCR and kept in-frame beta chains. Every distinct CDR3 protein forms one entry, paired with its most common genes and DNA. In all, the sample holds a few hundred thousand distinct CDR3 sequences, and 40% to 50% of those were seen once. Of the sample, approximately 44% falls within the top ten clones. Input material: peripheral blood or thyroid tissue (not recorded which). The source is an adult woman with Graves' disease, either hyperthyroidism or ophthalmopathy (not recorded which).

This clonotype was counted once. This rearrangement joins TRBV29-1 to TRBJ2-7; D may correspond to TRBD1 or TRBD2 (6 bases each). CDR1 is SQVTM and CDR2 is ANQGSEA in the germline V gene. Trimming stripped 3 bases from V and 5 bases from J, with 14 bases between. This CDR3 spans 13 amino acids. The CDR3 nucleotides are TGCAGCGTTGAGCCCGGGGGCTCGAACGAGCAGTACTTC. It codes for CSVEPGGSNEQYF.

This clonotype was seen at least ten times. The chain uses TRBV5-1 and TRBJ2-7, with 13 bases lining up with TRBD2. The CDR3 contains 16 residues. Germline CDR1 is SGHRS and CDR2 is YFSETQ. V gave up 4 bases and J gave up 4 bases; unmatched junction bases: 8. CDR3 sequence (DNA): TGCGCCAGCAGCCCCTTACTAGCGGGAGGGAGGTACGAGCAGTACTTC. It yields the protein CASSPLLAGGRYEQYF. Combining the CDR3 with reference TRBV5-1 and TRBJ2-7 gives the whole variable domain KAGVTQTPRYLIKTRGQQVTLSCSPISGHRSVSWYQQTPGQGLQFLFEYFSETQRNKGNFPGRFSGRQFSNSRSEMNVSTLELGDSALYLCASSPLLAGGRYEQYFGPGTRLTVT.

This clonotype was observed many times. The J gene is TRBJ2-5, the V gene TRBV15, with 10 bases that match TRBD2. V dropped 5 bases and J dropped 1; count of bases not matched to a gene: 4. This CDR3 spans 15 amino acids. The V gene's germline CDR1 is LNHNV and CDR2 YYDKDF (reference sequence). The CDR3 DNA reads TGTGCCACCAGCCGAGCGGGAGGGACCCAAGAGACCCAGTACTTC. It encodes CATSRAGGTQETQYF.

J is TRBJ2-2 and V is TRBV29-1; weak D call: TRBD1 (6 bases). Trimming pared 6 bases from V and 4 bases from J, leaving 15 bases between. This CDR3 is 14 amino acids long. Germline V gene sequence: CDR1 SQVTM, CDR2 ANQGSEA. CDR3 DNA: TGCAGCGTGGTACGGGACACCGTCACCGGGGAGCTGTTTTTT. Its translation is CSVVRDTVTGELFF.

This clonotype occurred a few times. The V call is TRBV28, the J call TRBJ1-2; D may be TRBD1 (6 bases). The CDR3 extends over 14 amino acids. V gave up 6 bases and J gave up 8 bases, with 19 bases separating them. Germline assignment: CDR1 MDHEN and CDR2 SYDVKM. CDR3 in amino acids: CASRTGAQFRGYTF. CDR3 sequence (DNA): TGTGCCAGCAGAACGGGGGCGCAGTTTCGAGGCTACACCTTC.

V is TRBV28 and J is TRBJ2-2, with 7 bases that match TRBD2. The CDR3 has 15 residues. Per germline, CDR1 MDHEN and CDR2 SYDVKM. V trimming: 6 bases; J trimming: 0 bases; junction bases outside the gene matches: 4. In DNA, the CDR3 is TGTGCCAGCAGCACCGGGACTACGAACACCGGGGAGCTGTTTTTT. It translates to CASSTGTTNTGELFF.

This clonotype was counted ten times or more. V is TRBV11-2 and J is TRBJ2-5, with D tentatively TRBD2 (5 bases). Deletions cut 1 base from V and 5 bases from J, with 11 bases between. Per the germline V gene, CDR1 is SGHAT and CDR2 is FQNNGV. CDR3 size: 14 residues. CDR3 sequence: CASSLGVRRETQYF. In DNA, the CDR3 is TGTGCCAGCAGCTTAGGGGTGAGGAGGGAGACCCAGTACTTC.

This clonotype was observed many times. The chain employs TRBV20-1 and TRBJ1-2, with 7 bases lining up with TRBD1. V was pared by 7 bases and J by 8 bases, with 10 bases of the junction left unmatched. The CDR3 has 12 amino acids. The germline gives CDR1 DFQATT, CDR2 SNEGSKA (reference sequence). The CDR3: CSVDRASDGYTF. CDR3 DNA sequence: TGCAGTGTAGACAGGGCTTCGGACGGCTACACCTTC.

The chain has TRBV11-2 and TRBJ2-3; 14 nucleotides align to TRBD2. The V gene end was trimmed by 5 bases and the J gene end by 9 bases; junction bases not matched to a gene: 7. This CDR3 has 15 amino acids. Germline V gene sequence: CDR1 SGHAT, CDR2 FQNNGV. The CDR3 here is CASSAGTSGSATQYF. The CDR3 DNA follows: TGTGCCAGCAGCGCGGGGACTAGCGGGAGTGCAACGCAGTATTTT. Supplemented by reference TRBV11-2 and TRBJ2-3, the full variable domain reads EAGVAQSPRYKIIEKRQSVAFWCNPISGHATLYWYQQILGQGPKLLIQFQNNGVVDDSQLPKDRFSAERLKGVDSTLKIQPAKLEDSAVYLCASSAGTSGSATQYFGPGTRLTVL.

The rearrangement links TRBV2 to TRBJ2-5; D unclear. The germline CDR1 and CDR2 sequences are SNHLY and FYNNEI. Trimming pared 8 bases from V and 5 bases from J, leaving 9 bases between. The CDR3 is 11 residues long. The CDR3, as DNA: TGTGCCAGCGCCTATCAGGAGACCCAGTACTTC. This gives the protein CASAYQETQYF.

The J gene is TRBJ2-7, the V gene TRBV27, with D tentatively TRBD2 (6 bases). Trimming shortened V by 4 bases and J by 1 base, and 14 bases separated the two germline ends. There are 15 residues in the CDR3. In germline, CDR1 is MNHEY, CDR2 SMNVEV (reference sequence). CDR3 sequence reads: CASSSPPGGSYEQYF. DNA of the CDR3: TGTGCCAGCAGTTCCCCCCCAGGAGGGTCCTACGAGCAGTACTTC.

This clonotype was seen repeatedly, ten times or more. The V gene is TRBV15, the J gene TRBJ2-5; TRBD1 aligns across 9 bases. The CDR3 extends over 15 amino acids. Germline V gives CDR1 LNHNV, CDR2 YYDKDF (reference sequence). Trimming at V came to 5 bases and at J to 1 base, leaving 5 bases not matched to a gene. Written as DNA, the CDR3 is TGTGCCACCAGCGGGCGGACAGGGGCCCAAGAGACCCAGTACTTC. Translated, it gives CATSGRTGAQETQYF.

This clonotype was seen at least ten times. The chain joins TRBV7-9 to TRBJ2-1, with a weak D call TRBD2 (6 bases). Trimming cost V 6 bases and J 3 bases, with 9 bases left between them. The length of the CDR3 is 13 residues. CDR1 and CDR2 from the germline V gene are SEHNR and FQNEAQ (reference sequence). This CDR3 reads CASRSGDYNEQFF. CDR3 sequence (DNA): TGTGCCAGCAGGTCGGGGGACTACAATGAGCAGTTCTTC.

This rearrangement joins TRBV10-3 to TRBJ2-1, with D hard to call. The CDR3 loop spans 12 amino acids. Per germline, CDR1 ENHRY and CDR2 SYGVKD. Trimming took 6 bases from V and 7 from J, leaving 10 bases between them. The CDR3 DNA sequence: TGTGCCATCAGATCAGATACGAATGAGCAGTTCTTC. Translation: CAIRSDTNEQFF.

This clonotype was seen repeatedly, ten times or more. V usage is TRBV19 and J usage is TRBJ2-7; 11 bases match TRBD2. Germline CDR1 reads LNHDA; CDR2 reads SQIVND (reference sequence). CDR3 length equals 14 residues. V gave up 6 bases and J gave up 1 base; unmatched junction bases: 2. In DNA form, the CDR3 reads TGTGCCAGTAGCTCTAGCGGGAGGTCCTACGAGCAGTACTTC. Translated, it gives CASSSSGRSYEQYF.

In its sample, this clonotype was seen once. This chain links TRBV7-6 with TRBJ2-7; D could derive from TRBD1 or TRBD2 (5 bases each). The CDR3 length is 15 residues. V was trimmed by 2 bases and J by 3 bases, leaving 14 bases between them. Per germline, CDR1 SGHVS and CDR2 FNYEAQ. CDR3: CASSLYRDGNYEQYF. CDR3 nucleotides: TGTGCCAGCAGCTTATACCGGGACGGGAACTACGAGCAGTACTTC.

The chain links TRBV10-2 to TRBJ2-2; 11 positions match TRBD1. Germline CDR1 is WSHSY and CDR2 is SAAADI. The trim removed 6 bases at V and 4 bases at J, leaving 1 base unmatched. This CDR3 is 14 amino acids long. CDR3 bases: TGCGCCAGCAGGGGACAGGGGGGCACCGGGGAGCTGTTTTTT. Residues: CASRGQGGTGELFF.

CDR3 amino acids: CAINRGKDTEAFF. As DNA, the CDR3 is TGTGCCATAAACAGGGGGAAGGACACTGAAGCTTTCTTT. This rearrangement joins TRBV10-3 to TRBJ1-1, with 8 bases that match TRBD1. CDR3 length: 13 residues. After removal of 9 bases from V and 3 bases from J, the junction contained 6 bases not matched to a gene. Germline CDR1 is ENHRY and CDR2 is SYGVKD.

As concerns this clonotype: A much more abundant neighbour one base away suggests this may be a read error. The CDR3 loop reads CSVEPAGGYGYTF. The CDR3 DNA reads TGCAGCGTTGAACCGGCAGGGGGCTATGGCTACACCTTC. The V and J genes are TRBV29-1 and TRBJ1-2; 7 bases line up with TRBD1. V trimming: 2 bases; J trimming: 4 bases; junction bases outside the gene matches: 4. The CDR3 sequence is 13 residues long. Germline loops: CDR1 SQVTM, CDR2 ANQGSEA. Filled out from reference TRBV29-1 and TRBJ1-2, the complete variable domain reads SAVISQKPSRDICQRGTSLTIQCQVDSQVTMMFWYRQQPGQSLTLIATANQGSEATYESGFVIDKFPISRPNLTFSTLTVSNMSPEDSSIYLCSVEPAGGYGYTFGSGTRLTVV.

This clonotype was detected a few times. The chain combines TRBV15 with TRBJ1-1, with D unclear. The germline V gene has CDR1 LNHNV and CDR2 YYDKDF (reference sequence). Trimming shortened V by 2 bases and J by 4 bases, and 5 bases separated the two germline ends. The CDR3 runs to 12 residues. DNA for the CDR3: TGTGCCACCAGCAGACCTACCACTGAAGCTTTCTTT. Translation: CATSRPTTEAFF.

The rearrangement uses TRBV20-1 and TRBJ1-4; D not resolved. V shed 4 bases and J shed 7 bases, with 7 bases lying between them. CDR3 length: 11 residues. Germline CDR1 reads DFQATT; CDR2 reads SNEGSKA (reference sequence). CDR3 residues: CSANPTEKLFF. CDR3 in DNA: TGCAGTGCTAACCCTACTGAAAAACTGTTTTTT.

This clonotype was counted ten times or more. This chain uses TRBV19 with TRBJ2-2, with 8 bases lining up with TRBD1. The CDR3 sequence is 16 residues long. The germline CDR1 and CDR2 sequences are LNHDA and SQIVND (reference sequence). V lost 7 bases to trimming and J lost 5 bases; unmatched junction nucleotides: 12. DNA for the CDR3: TGTGCCAGTACCAACGGACAGGGCAGTTGGACCGGGGAGCTGTTTTTT. Its translation is CASTNGQGSWTGELFF. Together with reference TRBV19 and TRBJ2-2, the CDR3 gives the full variable domain: DGGITQSPKYLFRKEGQNVTLSCEQNLNHDAMYWYRQDPGQGLRLIYYSQIVNDFQKGDIAEGYSVSREKKESFPLTVTSAQKNPTAFYLCASTNGQGSWTGELFFGEGSRLTVL.

This clonotype was seen ten or more times. The V and J genes are TRBV7-2 and TRBJ2-5, with D unclear. This CDR3 is 14 amino acids long. Germline V gene data show CDR1 as SGHTA and CDR2 as FQGNSA. Trimming removed 5 bases from V and 6 bases from J, with 16 bases in between. This chain's CDR3 is CASSIPGRQQTQYF. The CDR3 coding sequence is TGTGCCAGCAGCATCCCCGGTCGTCAACAGACCCAGTACTTC.

Concerning this clonotype: This may be a read error: a much more frequent sequence differs by one nucleotide. V and J are TRBV16 and TRBJ1-2; D is undetermined. V was trimmed by 5 bases and J by 2 bases, leaving 9 bases between them. This CDR3 comprises 13 residues. Looked up from germline, CDR1 is KGHSY and CDR2 is FQNENV. The CDR3 loop is CASSVEENYGYTF. DNA for the CDR3: TGTGCCAGCAGCGTGGAGGAGAACTATGGCTACACCTTC.

Ten or more counts support this clonotype. The genes are TRBV24-1 and TRBJ1-5; D not resolved. Germline CDR1 KGHDR, CDR2 SFDVKD. V gave up 1 base and J gave up 1 base, with 22 bases separating them. This CDR3 has 20 residues. The CDR3 reads CATSDFGGPPRSNSNQPQHF. The CDR3 DNA follows: TGTGCCACCAGTGATTTCGGAGGCCCCCCACGATCCAACAGCAATCAGCCCCAGCATTTT.